These 25 T cell receptor beta chains share one sample of origin, sequenced in a study of cytomegalovirus exposure and HLA in healthy donors. Vbeta (60) and Jbeta (13) primers were used in the PCR. Libraries were prepared by immunoSEQ multiplex PCR; TCRdb keeps only in-frame clonotypes and omits some of them. The sample contains some 180,000 clones, approximately 9.5% of which appear only once. The sequenced material came from PBMCs. Every receptor here comes from a woman aged 30 to 39 in good health and CMV-seropositive.

Only a few counts were recorded for this clone. The chain combines TRBV5-1 with TRBJ1-4; TRBD1 matches at 10 bases. Trimming took 5 bases from V and 5 from J; bases not matched to a gene: 6. Germline CDR1 SGHRS, CDR2 YFSETQ. This CDR3 has 15 amino acids. The CDR3 region is CASSSPGQGNEKLFF. Here the CDR3 DNA reads TGCGCCAGCAGTTCCCCGGGACAGGGGAATGAAAAACTGTTTTTT.

V is TRBV9 and J is TRBJ1-1; 9 bases fit TRBD1. CDR3 length: 16 residues. Trimming took 4 bases from V and 0 from J; bases not matched to a gene: 7. Germline V gene sequence: CDR1 SGDLS, CDR2 YYNGEE. CDR3 residues: CASSLQGAVMNTEAFF. The DNA of the CDR3 is TGTGCCAGCAGCCTACAGGGGGCGGTGATGAACACTGAAGCTTTCTTT.

The chain has TRBV14 and TRBJ2-1, with D uncertain. This CDR3 has 12 amino acids. Germline V gene sequence: CDR1 SGHDN, CDR2 FVKESK. V gave up 0 bases and J gave up 9 bases, with 6 bases separating them. The CDR3 loop is CASSQDYFEQFF. CDR3 DNA sequence: TGTGCCAGCAGCCAAGACTATTTTGAGCAGTTCTTC.

This clone was detected a few times. The V and J genes are TRBV5-4 and TRBJ2-2, with 7 bases matching TRBD2. CDR3 length: 17 amino acids. Germline V gene sequence: CDR1 SGHNT, CDR2 YYREEE (reference sequence). V lost 2 bases and J lost 0; bases outside the gene matches: 7. The CDR3: CASSFGSGASNTGELFF. CDR3 in DNA: TGTGCCAGCAGCTTTGGGAGCGGGGCCTCGAACACCGGGGAGCTGTTTTTT.

The chain links TRBV7-2 to TRBJ2-3, with TRBD2 identical over 8 bases. The CDR3 is 16 amino acids. The V segment lost 4 bases and the J segment 6 bases; nucleotides outside the gene matches: 12. Looked up from germline, CDR1 is SGHTA and CDR2 is FQGNSA. This CDR3 reads CASSSGSGSLADTQYF. CDR3 sequence (DNA): TGTGCCAGCAGCTCCGGAAGCGGGAGCTTAGCCGATACGCAGTATTTT. The variable domain in full, completed from reference TRBV7-2 and TRBJ2-3, reads GAGVSQSPSNKVTEKGKDVELRCDPISGHTALYWYRQSLGQGLEFLIYFQGNSAPDKSGLPSDRFSAERTGGSVSTLTIQRTQQEDSAVYLCASSSGSGSLADTQYFGPGTRLTVL.

The chain is built from TRBV6-5 and TRBJ1-1; D unresolved. V lost 3 bases, J lost 1 base, and 6 bases lay in between. This CDR3 region has 13 residues. Germline CDR1 is MNHEY and CDR2 is SVGAGI. Here the CDR3 DNA reads TGTGCCAGCAGTTATAGTACGAACACTGAAGCTTTCTTT. This codes for CASSYSTNTEAFF.

This clone was picked up a small number of times. The chain recombines TRBV5-4 with TRBJ2-7; D perhaps matches TRBD1 (5 bases). Trimming stripped 4 bases from V and 3 bases from J, with 11 bases between. CDR1 is SGHNT, CDR2 YYREEE, per germline (reference sequence). CDR3 length equals 13 residues. Written as DNA, the CDR3 is TGTGCCAGCAGCCTAGGGGCGATCTACGAGCAGTACTTC. Translating it yields CASSLGAIYEQYF.

This clone has a handful of counts. V and J are TRBV5-1 and TRBJ1-1, with a possible D match to TRBD1 (5 bases). The CDR3 runs 15 residues. Trimming took off 0 bases at V and 4 bases at J, with 13 bases between the two ends. Germline CDR1 and CDR2: SGHRS and YFSETQ. CDR3 amino acids: CASSLDGPRATEAFF. The CDR3 DNA is TGCGCCAGCAGCTTGGACGGGCCCAGGGCCACTGAAGCTTTCTTT.

The chain is built from TRBV4-1 and TRBJ2-7, with 10 bases aligning to TRBD1. The V segment lost 4 bases and the J segment 3 bases; nucleotides outside the gene matches: 3. Germline values: CDR1 MGHRA, CDR2 YSYEKL. The CDR3 consists of 14 residues. As DNA, the CDR3 is TGCGCCAGCAGCCTGGGACAGGGGAGCTACGAGCAGTACTTC. Encoded protein: CASSLGQGSYEQYF.

This chain uses TRBV5-1 with TRBJ1-2, with 8 bases lining up with TRBD1. CDR3 length: 16 amino acids. V lost 0 bases, J lost 0 bases, and 4 bases stayed unmatched. CDR1 is SGHRS, CDR2 YFSETQ, per germline. CDR3 residues: CASSLVGQGTNYGYTF. The CDR3 DNA sequence: TGCGCCAGCAGCTTGGTAGGACAGGGCACTAACTATGGCTACACCTTC.

The chain combines TRBV18 with TRBJ2-1; a weak D match, TRBD1 (6 bases). The ends were cut back, 4 bases at V and 3 bases at J, with 10 bases in the middle. The CDR3 consists of 14 residues. Looked up from germline, CDR1 is KGHSH and CDR2 is LQKENI. The CDR3 here is CASSRTASYNEQFF. The DNA for the CDR3 is TGTGCCAGCTCACGGACAGCCAGCTACAATGAGCAGTTCTTC. Supplemented by reference TRBV18 and TRBJ2-1, the full variable domain reads NAGVMQNPRHLVRRRGQEARLRCSPMKGHSHVYWYRQLPEEGLKFMVYLQKENIIDESGMPKERFSAEFPKEGPSILRIQQVVRGDSAAYFCASSRTASYNEQFFGPGTRLTVL.

The chain is built from TRBV21-1 and TRBJ2-2; the table names TRBD2, a call not compared with the DNA. TRBV21-1 is a pseudogene locus. There are 19 residues in the CDR3. CDR3 coding DNA: TGTGCCAGCAGCGCAGGGGGACTAGCGGGAAAGTCGAACACCGGGGAGCTGTTTTTT. The encoded protein is CASSAGGLAGKSNTGELFF.

This clone was seen more than once but under ten times. The gene calls are TRBV9 and TRBJ2-2; the D gene is possibly TRBD2 (6 bases). V shed 3 bases and J shed 7 bases, with 10 bases lying between them. The germline gives CDR1 SGDLS, CDR2 YYNGEE. The CDR3 is made up of 13 amino acids. In nucleotides, the CDR3 is TGTGCCAGCAGCGAGACTAGTTTCGGGGAGCTGTTTTTT. Protein sequence: CASSETSFGELFF.

The chain combines TRBV2 with TRBJ1-2, with D unclear. CDR3 size: 12 residues. V lost 10 bases and J 7 bases, leaving 16 bases between the germline ends. Germline CDR1 reads SNHLY; CDR2 reads FYNNEI. CDR3 nucleotide sequence: TGTGCCACCTCTGCCGACGGGGTTGGCTACACCTTC. Protein sequence: CATSADGVGYTF.

With respect to this clone: An end of the junction differs from the germline gene, which may be a read error. The V call is TRBV2, the J call TRBJ2-7; 7 bases match TRBD1. Germline-derived CDR1 and CDR2 are SNHLY and FYNNEI. This CDR3 spans 12 amino acids. Written as DNA, the CDR3 is TGTGCCGGCAGACAGGGAATCTACGAGCAGTACTTC. It encodes CAGRQGIYEQYF.

This clone was detected a few times. DNA for the CDR3: TGTGCCAGCAGCGTTCAAACAGGGGGCGTTGAGACCCAGTACTTC. Amino acid sequence: CASSVQTGGVETQYF. The chain carries TRBV28 and TRBJ2-5; TRBD1 matches 9 bases. The ends lost 6 bases at V and 5 bases at J; junction bases unmatched: 10. The CDR3 totals 15 residues. Germline loops: CDR1 MDHEN, CDR2 SYDVKM.

Only a few counts were recorded for this clone. This chain links TRBV5-1 with TRBJ2-1, with 7 positions matching TRBD1. This CDR3 is built from 13 residues. The germline gives CDR1 SGHRS, CDR2 YFSETQ. The V gene end was trimmed by 6 bases and the J gene end by 9 bases; junction bases not matched to a gene: 9. CDR3 DNA: TGCGCCAGCAACCCTGTCGCAGGGGGTGAGCAGTTCTTC. Protein sequence: CASNPVAGGEQFF.

The V call is TRBV30, the J call TRBJ2-7; possibly TRBD2 for D (6 bases). The V end was cut by 1 base, the J end by 5 bases, with 15 bases between. The CDR3 totals 14 residues. Per germline, CDR1 GTSNPN and CDR2 SVGIG (reference sequence). CDR3 loop: CAWSGIARGDEQYF. The CDR3 bases are TGTGCCTGGAGTGGGATAGCGCGGGGCGACGAGCAGTACTTC. The variable domain in full, completed from reference TRBV30 and TRBJ2-7, reads SQTIHQWPATLVQPVGSPLSLECTVEGTSNPNLYWYRQAAGRGLQLLFYSVGIGQISSEVPQNLSASRPQDRQFILSSKKLLLSDSGFYLCAWSGIARGDEQYFGPGTRLTVT.

V gene TRBV14 combines with J gene TRBJ2-1; tentative D call: TRBD2 (6 bases). The CDR3 extends over 13 amino acids. V was shortened by 5 bases and J by 2 bases, with 7 bases between the two germline ends. CDR1 is SGHDN and CDR2 is FVKESK in the germline V gene. CDR3: CASSGTPYNEQFF. The DNA of the CDR3 is TGTGCCAGCAGCGGGACTCCCTACAATGAGCAGTTCTTC.

This clone was seen more than once but under ten times. The V call is TRBV27, the J call TRBJ1-1; TRBD1 is a possible D gene (6 bases). The V gene lost 6 bases and the J gene lost 4 bases, with 15 bases spanning the gap. The V gene's germline CDR1 is MNHEY and CDR2 SMNVEV (reference sequence). CDR3 length: 14 residues. The CDR3: CASRPQGRGTEAFF. CDR3 DNA sequence: TGTGCCAGCAGACCACAGGGCCGCGGCACTGAAGCTTTCTTT.

The chain uses TRBV10-1 and TRBJ2-5, with D possibly being TRBD1 (5 bases). V was cut by 3 bases and J by 7 bases, with 9 bases left in between. Per germline, CDR1 WNHNN and CDR2 SYGVQD (reference sequence). The CDR3 totals 12 residues. The CDR3 loop is CASSDRVGTQYF. The DNA of the CDR3 is TGCGCCAGCAGTGACAGGGTCGGGACCCAGTACTTC.

About this clone: A junction boundary mismatches the germline segment, possibly from a read error. This sequence joins TRBV29-1 and TRBJ1-1; D is ambiguous. CDR3 size: 14 residues. Germline values: CDR1 SQVTM, CDR2 ANQGSEA. CDR3 DNA: TGCAGCGTTGATGGGGAGGTCCCGAACACTAAAGCTTTCTTT. Its translation is CSVDGEVPNTKAFF.

This clone was found a few times. The V gene is TRBV4-1, the J gene TRBJ2-7; 8 nucleotides match TRBD1. Germline loops: CDR1 MGHRA, CDR2 YSYEKL. The CDR3 runs 13 residues. V lost 4 bases, J lost 7 bases, and 6 bases stayed unmatched. The CDR3: CASSLGQGWEQYF. The CDR3, as DNA: TGCGCCAGCAGCCTTGGACAGGGCTGGGAGCAGTACTTC.

The V call is TRBV7-2, the J call TRBJ2-2; 8 nucleotides agree with TRBD2. After removal of 5 bases from V and 6 bases from J, the junction contained 20 bases not matched to a gene. The CDR3 has 19 amino acids. Germline V gene lookup returns CDR1 SGHTA and CDR2 FQGNSA. The chain's CDR3 is CASSPLPGTRRLYPGELFF. The CDR3 nucleotides are TGTGCCAGCAGCCCCCTCCCCGGGACTAGGAGGCTGTACCCCGGGGAGCTGTTTTTT.

V and J are TRBV5-4 and TRBJ1-1; possible D gene TRBD1, 5 bases. Germline V gene data show CDR1 as SGHNT and CDR2 as YYREEE (reference sequence). The CDR3 runs to 14 residues. Trimming shortened V by 4 bases and J by 8 bases, and 18 bases separated the two germline ends. The chain's CDR3 is CASSGGGKRWEAFF. CDR3 DNA: TGTGCCAGCAGCGGGGGGGGGAAGAGGTGGGAAGCTTTCTTT.